Presented here are 16 T cell receptor beta chains from one specimen sequenced in a study of cytomegalovirus exposure and HLA in healthy donors. The study ran its PCR with 60 Vbeta and 13 Jbeta primers. The assay was immunoSEQ multiplex PCR, and TCRdb's table has in-frame clones only and misses some. The sample lists some 200,000 clones, around 86% occurring once. Sequenced: PBMCs. Source of these receptors: a woman younger than 30 in good health and CMV-seronegative.

This clone showed up just a few times. This sequence joins TRBV5-1 and TRBJ2-1; D gene uncertain. The CDR3 runs 15 residues. Germline lookup yields CDR1 SGHRS and CDR2 YFSETQ. Trimming removed 3 bases at V and 3 bases at J, with 13 bases between. CDR3 sequence: CASSYSAGIYNEQFF. The CDR3 region has the DNA TGCGCCAGCAGCTATTCTGCAGGAATCTACAATGAGCAGTTCTTC.

The chain combines TRBV5-1 with TRBJ1-1; D is unresolved. CDR3 length: 15 amino acids. The V and J ends lost 0 bases and 1 base respectively, with 10 bases between them. Germline CDR1 reads SGHRS; CDR2 reads YFSETQ. The CDR3 sequence is CASSLAGIKNTEAFF. DNA of the CDR3: TGCGCCAGCAGCTTGGCCGGGATAAAGAACACTGAAGCTTTCTTT. Full variable domain (remainder filled in from reference TRBV5-1 and TRBJ1-1): KAGVTQTPRYLIKTRGQQVTLSCSPISGHRSVSWYQQTPGQGLQFLFEYFSETQRNKGNFPGRFSGRQFSNSRSEMNVSTLELGDSALYLCASSLAGIKNTEAFFGQGTRLTVV.

This clone was seen a single time. The rearrangement links TRBV27 to TRBJ2-7; 13 bases map to TRBD2. The CDR3 spans 15 residues. Germline trimming cut 2 bases from V and 10 bases from J; bases unmatched to any gene: 8. In germline, CDR1 is MNHEY, CDR2 SMNVEV (reference sequence). The CDR3 nucleotides are TGTGCCAGCAGTTTAGGAGGACTAGCGGGAGAGCAACAGTACTTC. It translates to CASSLGGLAGEQQYF.

The rearrangement uses TRBV5-1 and TRBJ1-5; the D is unclear. The germline V and J ends were trimmed by 3 bases and 2 bases, with 12 bases remaining between them. Germline CDR1 is SGHRS and CDR2 is YFSETQ. The CDR3 runs to 15 residues. CDR3 amino acids: CASSYTGGGNQPQHF. In DNA form, the CDR3 reads TGCGCCAGCAGCTACACGGGTGGAGGCAATCAGCCCCAGCATTTT.

This sequence joins TRBV20-1 and TRBJ2-1; possibly TRBD2 for D (5 bases). Germline CDR1 DFQATT, CDR2 SNEGSKA (reference sequence). V lost 7 bases to trimming and J lost 9 bases, with 7 bases between them. There are 9 residues in the CDR3. CDR3 DNA: TGCAGTGTGGGGAGTGAGCAGTTCTTC. Translation gives CSVGSEQFF.

This chain uses TRBV14 with TRBJ2-1; 10 bases map to TRBD2. Trimming cost V 2 bases and J 9 bases; bases outside gene matches: 10. CDR1 is SGHDN and CDR2 is FVKESK in the germline V gene. This CDR3 has 16 residues. CDR3 DNA sequence: TGTGCCAGCAGCCAAAGCAGCGGGGGGGGTAAGAGTGAGCAGTTCTTC. Amino acid sequence: CASSQSSGGGKSEQFF. The complete variable domain, with remaining parts taken from reference TRBV14 and TRBJ2-1, reads EAGVTQFPSHSVIEKGQTVTLRCDPISGHDNLYWYRRVMGKEIKFLLHFVKESKQDESGMPNNRFLAERTGGTYSTLKVQPAELEDSGVYFCASSQSSGGGKSEQFFGPGTRLTVL.

This clone was observed once. The chain is built from TRBV15 and TRBJ2-5; TRBD2 matches at 9 bases. J was trimmed by 3 bases and V by 5 bases; bases with no gene match: 10. Germline V lookup: CDR1 LNHNV, CDR2 YYDKDF (reference sequence). CDR3 length equals 16 residues. CDR3 in amino acids: CATSGPSGIGEETQYF. CDR3 DNA sequence: TGTGCCACCAGCGGCCCTAGCGGGATTGGGGAAGAGACCCAGTACTTC.

This chain uses TRBV2 with TRBJ2-5, with D perhaps matching TRBD2 (5 bases). CDR1 is SNHLY and CDR2 is FYNNEI in the germline V gene. Trimming took 7 bases from V and 7 from J, leaving 16 bases between them. CDR3 size: 13 residues. In nucleotides, the CDR3 is TGTGCCAGCATAAGACGCCCTGCGGGGACCCAGTACTTC. Translated, it gives CASIRRPAGTQYF. Drawing the rest from reference TRBV2 and TRBJ2-5, the complete variable domain is EPEVTQTPSHQVTQMGQEVILRCVPISNHLYFYWYRQILGQKVEFLVSFYNNEISEKSEIFDDQFSVERPDGSNFTLKIRSTKLEDSAMYFCASIRRPAGTQYFGPGTRLLVL.

V usage is TRBV10-1 and J usage is TRBJ2-3; D possibly corresponds to TRBD2 (6 bases). The germline V gene encodes CDR1 WNHNN and CDR2 SYGVQD (reference sequence). V was shortened by 2 bases and J by 2 bases, with 17 bases between the two germline ends. The CDR3 extends over 17 amino acids. CDR3 region: CASSEAGRPQNTDTQYF. The DNA for the CDR3 is TGCGCCAGCAGTGAGGCGGGGAGGCCCCAGAACACAGATACGCAGTATTTT.

V is TRBV11-2 and J is TRBJ2-7; TRBD2 matches 7 bases. The CDR3 is 16 amino acids. The V gene end was trimmed by 5 bases and the J gene end by 0 bases; junction bases not matched to a gene: 10. The germline gives CDR1 SGHAT, CDR2 FQNNGV. The CDR3 nucleotides read TGTGCCAGCAGCGCCTCCCTAGCGGAGGTCTCCTACGAGCAGTACTTC. It is translated as CASSASLAEVSYEQYF.

The genes are TRBV19 and TRBJ2-7; 9 positions match TRBD1. Trimming cost V 5 bases and J 3 bases; bases outside gene matches: 11. Looked up from germline, CDR1 is LNHDA and CDR2 is SQIVND (reference sequence). The CDR3 covers 16 residues. The CDR3 nucleotides are TGTGCCAGTAGTTTTTTGGGGACAGGGACAGTCTACGAGCAGTACTTC. Its protein product is CASSFLGTGTVYEQYF.

This chain uses TRBV10-3 with TRBJ2-2; tentative D call: TRBD2 (5 bases). V lost 10 bases to trimming and J lost 1 base, with 10 bases between them. Germline CDR1 is ENHRY and CDR2 is SYGVKD. The CDR3 extends over 13 amino acids. In DNA, the CDR3 is TGTGCCACCGGAGGCTTGAACACCGGGGAGCTGTTTTTT. This sequence encodes CATGGLNTGELFF.

The gene calls are TRBV14 and TRBJ2-3, with 13 bases matching TRBD2. The CDR3 has 20 residues. The V segment lost 5 bases and the J segment 1 base; nucleotides outside the gene matches: 15. The V gene's germline CDR1 is SGHDN and CDR2 FVKESK. The CDR3 DNA is TGTGCCAGCAGCTTTGGACTAGCGGGAGCGGGTTTGGTCGGCACAGATACGCAGTATTTT. Its translation is CASSFGLAGAGLVGTDTQYF.

This sequence joins TRBV6-6 and TRBJ2-7; D perhaps matches TRBD2 (7 bases). Trimming took off 0 bases at V and 1 base at J, with 10 bases between the two ends. The germline V gene encodes CDR1 MNHNY and CDR2 SVGAGI (reference sequence). This CDR3 contains 15 residues. DNA for the CDR3: TGTGCCAGCAGTTACTCGGAGGGGGGGTCCTACGAGCAGTACTTC. Translation gives CASSYSEGGSYEQYF.

V usage is TRBV6-5 and J usage is TRBJ2-7; tentative D call: TRBD2 (6 bases). CDR3 length: 15 amino acids. CDR1 MNHEY and CDR2 SVGAGI come from the germline V gene. Trimming shortened V by 0 bases and J by 2 bases, and 11 bases separated the two germline ends. In DNA form, the CDR3 reads TGTGCCAGCAGTTACTCTAGTAGCGGAACCTACGAGCAGTACTTC. This sequence encodes CASSYSSSGTYEQYF.

CDR3: CASSLAMASTDTQYF. The DNA for the CDR3 is TGCGCCAGCAGCTTGGCCATGGCTAGCACAGATACGCAGTATTTT. This chain uses TRBV5-1 with TRBJ2-3; no clear D. This CDR3 has 15 amino acids. The V gene lost 0 bases and the J gene lost 0 bases, with 8 bases spanning the gap. CDR1 is SGHRS and CDR2 is YFSETQ in the germline V gene.